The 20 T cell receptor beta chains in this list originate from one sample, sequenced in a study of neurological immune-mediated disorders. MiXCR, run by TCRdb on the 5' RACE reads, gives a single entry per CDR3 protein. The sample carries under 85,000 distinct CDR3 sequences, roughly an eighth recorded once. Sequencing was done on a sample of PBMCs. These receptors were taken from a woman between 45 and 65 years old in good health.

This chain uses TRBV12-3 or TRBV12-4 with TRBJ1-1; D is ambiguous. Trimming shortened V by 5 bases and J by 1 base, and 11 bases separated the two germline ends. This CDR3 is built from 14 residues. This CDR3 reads CASSQLATNTEAFF. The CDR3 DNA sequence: TGTGCCAGCAGTCAACTTGCTACGAACACTGAAGCTTTCTTT.

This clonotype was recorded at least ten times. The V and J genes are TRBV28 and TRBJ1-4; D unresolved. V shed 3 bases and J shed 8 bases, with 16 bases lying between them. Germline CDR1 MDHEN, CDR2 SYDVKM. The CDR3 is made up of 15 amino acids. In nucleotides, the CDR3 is TGTGCCAGCAGTTTTGAGGCGGGGATGGGGGAAAAACTGTTTTTT. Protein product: CASSFEAGMGEKLFF.

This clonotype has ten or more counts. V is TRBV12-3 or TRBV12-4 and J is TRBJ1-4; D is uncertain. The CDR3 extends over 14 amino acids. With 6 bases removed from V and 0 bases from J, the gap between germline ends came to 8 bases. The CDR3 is CASRREATNEKLFF. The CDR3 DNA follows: TGTGCCAGCAGGAGAGAAGCAACTAATGAAAAACTGTTTTTT.

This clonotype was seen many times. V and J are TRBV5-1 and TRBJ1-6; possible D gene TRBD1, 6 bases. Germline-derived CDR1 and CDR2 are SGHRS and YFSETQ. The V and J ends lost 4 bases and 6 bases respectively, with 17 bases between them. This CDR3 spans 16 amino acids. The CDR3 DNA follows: TGCGCCAGCAGCCCGGAGGGTCAGGGGCTTAATTCACCCCTCCACTTT. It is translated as CASSPEGQGLNSPLHF. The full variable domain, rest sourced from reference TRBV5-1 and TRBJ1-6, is KAGVTQTPRYLIKTRGQQVTLSCSPISGHRSVSWYQQTPGQGLQFLFEYFSETQRNKGNFPGRFSGRQFSNSRSEMNVSTLELGDSALYLCASSPEGQGLNSPLHFGNGTRLTVT.

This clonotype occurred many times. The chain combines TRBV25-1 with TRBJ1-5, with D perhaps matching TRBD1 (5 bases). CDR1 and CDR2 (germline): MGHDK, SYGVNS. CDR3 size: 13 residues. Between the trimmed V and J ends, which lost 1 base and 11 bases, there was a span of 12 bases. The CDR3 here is CASSESGVSAQHF. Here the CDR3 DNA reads TGTGCCAGCAGTGAATCGGGGGTCTCAGCCCAGCATTTT. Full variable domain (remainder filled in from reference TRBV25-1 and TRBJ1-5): EADIYQTPRYLVIGTGKKITLECSQTMGHDKMYWYQQDPGMELHLIHYSYGVNSTEKGDLSSESTVSRIRTEHFPLTLESARPSHTSQYLCASSESGVSAQHFGDGTRLSIL.

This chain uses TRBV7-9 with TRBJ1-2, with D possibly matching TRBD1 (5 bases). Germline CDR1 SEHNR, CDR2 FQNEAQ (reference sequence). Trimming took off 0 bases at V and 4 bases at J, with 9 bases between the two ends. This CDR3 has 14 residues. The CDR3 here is CASSLADIVYGYTF. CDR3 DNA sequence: TGTGCCAGCAGCTTAGCGGACATAGTCTATGGCTACACCTTC.

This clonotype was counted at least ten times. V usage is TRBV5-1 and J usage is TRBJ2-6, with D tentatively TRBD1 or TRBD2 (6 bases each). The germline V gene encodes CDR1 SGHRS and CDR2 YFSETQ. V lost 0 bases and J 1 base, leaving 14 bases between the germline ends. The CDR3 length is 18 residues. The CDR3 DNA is TGCGCCAGCAGCTTGGGCGCCCGGGGGCCATCTGGGGCCAACGTCCTGACTTTC. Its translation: CASSLGARGPSGANVLTF.

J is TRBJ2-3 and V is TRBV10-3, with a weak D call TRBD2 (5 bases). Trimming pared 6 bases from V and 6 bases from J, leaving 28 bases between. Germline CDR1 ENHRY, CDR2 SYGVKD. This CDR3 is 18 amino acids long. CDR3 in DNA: TGTGCCATCAGCGACCTGGCCCCGGCGGGCCTTAGAGGGGATACGCAGTATTTT. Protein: CAISDLAPAGLRGDTQYF.

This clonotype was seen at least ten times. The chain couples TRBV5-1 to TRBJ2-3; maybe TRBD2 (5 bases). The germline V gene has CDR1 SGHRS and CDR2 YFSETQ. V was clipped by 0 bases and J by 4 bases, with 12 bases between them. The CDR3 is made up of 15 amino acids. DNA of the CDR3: TGCGCCAGCAGCTTGGCGCTAGCCCTAGCAGATACGCAGTATTTT. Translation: CASSLALALADTQYF.

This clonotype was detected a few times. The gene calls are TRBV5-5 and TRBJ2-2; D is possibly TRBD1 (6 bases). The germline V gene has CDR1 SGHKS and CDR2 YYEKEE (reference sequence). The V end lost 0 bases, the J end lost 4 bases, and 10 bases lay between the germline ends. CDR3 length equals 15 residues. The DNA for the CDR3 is TGTGCCAGCAGCTTGGCCGCAGGGGCCACCGGGGAGCTGTTTTTT. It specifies CASSLAAGATGELFF.

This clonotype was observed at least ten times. As DNA, the CDR3 is TGCGCCAGCAGCGTGACAGGGGTCTCCTACAATGAGCAGTTCTTC. Translation: CASSVTGVSYNEQFF. The J gene is TRBJ2-1, the V gene TRBV5-1, with 8 nucleotides matching TRBD1. V lost 4 bases, J lost 0 bases, and 3 bases stayed unmatched. Germline V CDR1 and CDR2: SGHRS, YFSETQ. The CDR3 runs 15 residues.

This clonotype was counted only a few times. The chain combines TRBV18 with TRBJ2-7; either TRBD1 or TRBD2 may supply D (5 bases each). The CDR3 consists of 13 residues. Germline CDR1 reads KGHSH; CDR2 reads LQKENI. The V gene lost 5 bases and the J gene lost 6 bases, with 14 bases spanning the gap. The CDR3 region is CASSVFGTSEQYF. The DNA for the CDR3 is TGTGCCAGCTCAGTATTCGGGACCTCCGAGCAGTACTTC.

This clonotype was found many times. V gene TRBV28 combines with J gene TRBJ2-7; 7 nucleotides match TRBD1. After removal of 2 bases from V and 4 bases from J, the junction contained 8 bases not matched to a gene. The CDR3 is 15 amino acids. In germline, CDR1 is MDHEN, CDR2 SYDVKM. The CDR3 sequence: CASSLRPGGPYEQYF. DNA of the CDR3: TGTGCCAGCAGTTTAAGGCCAGGGGGTCCGTACGAGCAGTACTTC.

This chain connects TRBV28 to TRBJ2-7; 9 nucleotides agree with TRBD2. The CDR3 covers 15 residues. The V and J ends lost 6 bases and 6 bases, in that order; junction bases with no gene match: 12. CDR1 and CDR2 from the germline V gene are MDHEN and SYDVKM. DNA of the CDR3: TGTGCCAGCAGCCGCGGGGGGGCCTCTGACCTCGAGCAGTACGTC. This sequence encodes CASSRGGASDLEQYV.

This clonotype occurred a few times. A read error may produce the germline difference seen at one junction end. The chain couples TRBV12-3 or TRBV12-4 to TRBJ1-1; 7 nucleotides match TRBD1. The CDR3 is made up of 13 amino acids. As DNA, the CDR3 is TGTGTCAGCACTCTCAGGGGGAGGACTGAAGCTTTCTTT. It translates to CVSTLRGRTEAFF.

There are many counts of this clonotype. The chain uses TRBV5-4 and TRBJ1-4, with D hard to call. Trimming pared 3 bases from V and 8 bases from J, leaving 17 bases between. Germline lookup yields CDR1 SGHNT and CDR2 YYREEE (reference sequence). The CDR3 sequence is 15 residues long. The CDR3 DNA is TGTGCCAGCAGCTGGAGTACCGGCCAGGACGAAAAACTGTTTTTT. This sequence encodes CASSWSTGQDEKLFF.

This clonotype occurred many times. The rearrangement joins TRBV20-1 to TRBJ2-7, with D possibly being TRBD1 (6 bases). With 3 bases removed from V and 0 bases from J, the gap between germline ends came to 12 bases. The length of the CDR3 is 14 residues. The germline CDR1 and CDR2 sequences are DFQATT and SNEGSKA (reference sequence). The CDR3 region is CSARISTGSYEQYF. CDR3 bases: TGCAGTGCTAGGATTTCGACAGGCTCCTACGAGCAGTACTTC.

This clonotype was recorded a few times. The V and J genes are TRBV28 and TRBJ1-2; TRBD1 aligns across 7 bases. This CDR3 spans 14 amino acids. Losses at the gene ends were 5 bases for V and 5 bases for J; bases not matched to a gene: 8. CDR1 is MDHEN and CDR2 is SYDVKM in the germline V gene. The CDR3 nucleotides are TGTGCCAGCAGTGGCCCGGACAGGACGTATGGCTACACCTTC. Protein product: CASSGPDRTYGYTF.

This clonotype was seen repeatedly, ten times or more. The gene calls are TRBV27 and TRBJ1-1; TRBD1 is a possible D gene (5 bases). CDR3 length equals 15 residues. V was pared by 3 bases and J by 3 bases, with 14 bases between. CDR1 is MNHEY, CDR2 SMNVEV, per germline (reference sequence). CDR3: CASSFGTPGHTEAFF. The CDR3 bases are TGTGCCAGCAGTTTCGGGACTCCCGGACACACTGAAGCTTTCTTT.

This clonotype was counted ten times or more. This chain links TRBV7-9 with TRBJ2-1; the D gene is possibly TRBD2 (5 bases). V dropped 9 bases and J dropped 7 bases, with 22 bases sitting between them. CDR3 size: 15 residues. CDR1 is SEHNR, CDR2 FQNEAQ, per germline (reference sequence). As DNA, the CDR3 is TGTGCCAGTGTAGACTGGGCGCGACTAACTAATGAGCAGTTCTTC. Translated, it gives CASVDWARLTNEQFF.